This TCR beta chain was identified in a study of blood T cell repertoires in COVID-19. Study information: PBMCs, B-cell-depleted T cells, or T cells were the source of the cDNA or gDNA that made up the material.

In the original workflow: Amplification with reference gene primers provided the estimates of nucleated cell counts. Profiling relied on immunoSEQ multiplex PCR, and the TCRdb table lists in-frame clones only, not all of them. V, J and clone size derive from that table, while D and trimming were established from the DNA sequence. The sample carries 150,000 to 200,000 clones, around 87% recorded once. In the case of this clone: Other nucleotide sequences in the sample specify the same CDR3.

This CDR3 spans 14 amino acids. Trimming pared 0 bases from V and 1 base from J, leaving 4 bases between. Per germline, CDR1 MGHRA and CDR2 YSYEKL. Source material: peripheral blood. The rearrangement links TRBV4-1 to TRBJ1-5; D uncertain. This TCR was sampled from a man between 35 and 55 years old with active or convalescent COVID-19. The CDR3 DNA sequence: TGCGCCAGCAGCCAAGATCCGAGCAATCAGCCCCAGCATTTT. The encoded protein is CASSQDPSNQPQHF.